This T cell receptor beta chain was retrieved from a study of graft-versus-host responses after intestinal transplantation. Germline V gene data show CDR1 as LNHDA and CDR2 as SQIVND (reference sequence). This CDR3 contains 15 residues. The ends lost 3 bases at V and 8 bases at J; junction bases unmatched: 7. Sequenced by immunoSEQ multiplex PCR; TCRdb stores in-frame clones only, minus some. This repertoire shows tens of thousands of clones, around 93% found once; its top ten account for 0.49%. Comment on this clone: What it binds is unknown.

V usage is TRBV19 and J usage is TRBJ1-6; 7 nucleotides match TRBD1. This clonotype was sampled from a human donor who received an intestinal transplant. The sample consisted of unstimulated CD8+ T cells sorted from spleen or lymph node cells, taken before intestinal transplant. CDR3 region: CASSIGVGGHSPLHF. DNA for the CDR3: TGTGCCAGTAGTATCGGTGTAGGGGGCCATTCACCCCTCCACTTT.